Sequencing of this TCR beta chain was carried out in a study of T cells after posttransplantation cyclophosphamide listed by TCRdb under 2016. About the full investigation: The study tracked T cell repertoire reconstitution by TRB sequencing after myeloablative bone marrow transplantation using posttransplantation cyclophosphamide as GVHD prophylaxis. Public TRB sequences were queried against a database of over 3,500 sequences associated with responses to pathogens, tumor antigens, self-antigens and alloantigens. Because TRA and TRB clonality were tightly correlated in 8 or 9 samples, subsequent TCR analyses were focused on TRB only. In 3 patients, TRB sequencing was also performed on up to 3 more blood samples taken 2 to 5.2 years after transplant, and in a handful of patients, pretransplant blood was also TRB-sequenced. Samples from approximately 37 PTCy-treated patients, along with samples from some 16 of their related bone marrow donors, underwent antigen receptor sequencing. Blood from all 30 or so PTCy patients who had 1-year posttransplant specimens underwent TRB sequencing. Paper-wide results and their limitations: Across about 40 patients, TRB clonality was highly associated with recipient CMV seropositivity and CMV reactivation, and PTCy diversity was similar to diversity in CNI/methotrexate controls. The TRB repertoires of T cells infiltrating skin or the GI tract showed only limited overlap with the TRB repertoires found in blood. Donor-recipient similarity was low at 1-2 months but rose over the first year, and later blood repertoires were often dominated by donor CD8+ memory clones.

Peripheral blood samples were provided by related bone marrow donors on the day of marrow donation. Mononuclear cells from peripheral blood and bone marrow were separated by Ficoll-Hypaque density centrifugation and then cryopreserved. The germline V gene yields SGHTA for CDR1 and FQGTGA for CDR2. Between the V and J ends, shortened by 6 bases and 8 bases respectively, the junction contains 20 bases. The CDR3, cysteine through phenylalanine, is 15 amino acids long. The read is trimmed to its CDR3 DNA, 45 bases read in frame from base 1. TRB sequencing was run on genomic DNA with either the immunoSEQ assay at survey resolution or the hsTCRB kit. In the paper's pipeline: The immunoSEQ software handled the initial read processing, while the LymphoSeq R package was used for the repertoire analyses. Clonality was computed as 1 minus normalized Shannon entropy; Gini coefficient was also calculated for each TRB dataset. To infer phenotypes in unsorted samples, TRB sequences from sorted subsets of the recipient or donor were mapped onto the unsorted samples of the same recipient. TCRdb limited this immuneACCESS table to in-frame rearrangements with V and J called. A share of clones is missing; checked studies link under half to unresolved V genes, and the rest is unexplained. V, J and clone size were drawn from that table, and D and trimming were deduced from the DNA. For this sample, about 39,000 clones appear and none is a singleton. 4.5% of the sample rests with the top ten.

The table lists this clone with a few counts. Which antigen it targets is not known. Base qualities are not at hand, and no much larger clone is one base apart. This TCR was sampled from a woman aged 45-60 years in good health and a related stem cell transplant donor. The sequencing sample was made of PBMCs. The V gene is TRBV7-3 and the J gene is TRBJ2-1; TRBD2 could be the D gene, as 6 bases match. CDR3 sequence: CASRSQVPGVDEQFF. The nucleotides are TGTGCCAGCAGGTCTCAGGTTCCGGGGGTGGATGAGCAGTTCTTC. The CDR3 plus the reference TRBV7-3 and TRBJ2-1 genes for the other parts give the full variable domain: GAGVSQTPSNKVTEKGKYVELRCDPISGHTALYWYRQSLGQGPEFLIYFQGTGAADDSGLPNDRFFAVRPEGSVSTLKIQRTERGDSAVYLCASRSQVPGVDEQFFGPGTRLTVL.